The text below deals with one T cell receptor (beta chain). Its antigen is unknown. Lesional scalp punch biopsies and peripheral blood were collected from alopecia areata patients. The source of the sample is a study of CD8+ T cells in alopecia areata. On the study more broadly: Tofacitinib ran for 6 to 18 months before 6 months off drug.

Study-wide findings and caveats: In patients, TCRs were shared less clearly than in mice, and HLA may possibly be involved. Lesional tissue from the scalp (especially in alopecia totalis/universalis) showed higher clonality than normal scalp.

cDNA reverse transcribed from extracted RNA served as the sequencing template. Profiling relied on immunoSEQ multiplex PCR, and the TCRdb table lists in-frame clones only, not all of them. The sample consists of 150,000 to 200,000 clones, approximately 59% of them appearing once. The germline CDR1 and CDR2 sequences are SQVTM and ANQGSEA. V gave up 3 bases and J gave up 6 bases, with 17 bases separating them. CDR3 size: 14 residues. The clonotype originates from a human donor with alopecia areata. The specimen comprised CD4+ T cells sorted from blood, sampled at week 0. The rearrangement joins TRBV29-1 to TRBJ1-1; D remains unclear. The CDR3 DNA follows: TGCAGCGTTGAGCTCTCAGCGGGGAATCCTGAAGCTTTCTTT. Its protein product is CSVELSAGNPEAFF.